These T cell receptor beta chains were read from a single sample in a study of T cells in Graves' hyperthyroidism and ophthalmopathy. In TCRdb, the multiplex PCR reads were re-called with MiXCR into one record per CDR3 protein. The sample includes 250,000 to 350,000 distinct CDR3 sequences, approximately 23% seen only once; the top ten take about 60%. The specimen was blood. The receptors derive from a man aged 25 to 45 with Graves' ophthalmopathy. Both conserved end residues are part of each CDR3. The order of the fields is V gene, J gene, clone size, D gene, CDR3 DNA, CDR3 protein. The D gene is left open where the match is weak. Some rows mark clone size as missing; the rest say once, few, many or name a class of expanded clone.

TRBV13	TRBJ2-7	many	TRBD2	TGTGCCAGCAGCTTTCTAGCGGGGACCTACGAGCAGTACTTC	CASSFLAGTYEQYF
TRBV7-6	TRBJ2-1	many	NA	TGTGCCAGCAGCTTAGAGGGTAGGACCTACAATGAGCAGTTCTTC	CASSLEGRTYNEQFF
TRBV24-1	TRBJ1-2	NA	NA	TGTGCCACCAGTGAGTCGAATTCCTATGGCTACACCTTC	CATSESNSYGYTF
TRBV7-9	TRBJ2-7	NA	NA	TGTGCCAGCAGCTTAGTTGTAGGGAGCTCCTACGAGCAGTACTTC	CASSLVVGSSYEQYF
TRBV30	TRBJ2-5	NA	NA	TGTGCCTGGAGGACCCGGGGTCTAGCGCAAGAGACCCAGTACTTC	CAWRTRGLAQETQYF
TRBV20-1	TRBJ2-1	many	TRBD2	TGCAGTACCTCGGGACTAAAAATGTACAATGAGCAGTTCTTC	CSTSGLKMYNEQFF
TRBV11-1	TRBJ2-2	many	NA	TGTGCCAGCACTCTAACTCCCGCGAACACCGGGGAGCTGTTTTTT	CASTLTPANTGELFF
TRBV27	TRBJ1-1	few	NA	TGTGCCAGCAGTTTTGGGATAGGGCTGAACACTGAAGCTTTCTTT	CASSFGIGLNTEAFF
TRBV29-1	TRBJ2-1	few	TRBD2	TGCAGCGCAGCTAGCGGTTCGACCTACAATGAGCAGTTCTTC	CSAASGSTYNEQFF
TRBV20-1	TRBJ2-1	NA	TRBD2	TGCAGTGCTCCGGGACTAGCGGGATGGGATGAGCAGTTCTTC	CSAPGLAGWDEQFF
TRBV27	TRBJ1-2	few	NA	TGTGCCAGCAAACAGGGCAGGAATGGCTACACCTTC	CASKQGRNGYTF
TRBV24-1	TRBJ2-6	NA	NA	TGTGCCCCACTAGTCTCTGGGGCCAACGTCCTGACTTTC	CAPLVSGANVLTF
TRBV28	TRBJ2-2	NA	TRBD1	TGTGCCAGCAGTCCATACGGGACAGGGGGCCGACCAGGCTCGAACACCGGGGAGCTGTTTTTT	CASSPYGTGGRPGSNTGELFF
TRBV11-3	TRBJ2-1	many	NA	TGTGCCAGCAGCCCCCGAGTGGGGCTTTCAGATGAGCAGTTCTTC	CASSPRVGLSDEQFF
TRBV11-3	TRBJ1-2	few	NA	TGTGCCAGCAGCTTAGATGCGGGGATCTATGGCTACACCTTC	CASSLDAGIYGYTF
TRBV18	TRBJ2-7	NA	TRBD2	TGTGCCAGCTCACCCAAACTAGCGGAATACTACGAGCAGTACTTC	CASSPKLAEYYEQYF
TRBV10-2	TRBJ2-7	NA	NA	TGCGCCAGCAGTTTTACAGGCCCCCGAGTTTCTACCGAGCAGTACTTC	CASSFTGPRVSTEQYF
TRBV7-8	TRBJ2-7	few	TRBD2	TGTGCCAGCAGCTTCGGATTGGGCGGGAGACCCGACGAGCAGTACTTC	CASSFGLGGRPDEQYF
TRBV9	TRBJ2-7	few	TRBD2	TGTGCCAGCAGCGTTTCTAGCGGGTACGAGCAGTACTTC	CASSVSSGYEQYF
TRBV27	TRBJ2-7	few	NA	TGTGCCAGCAGTGGGCGAGGGGGCTACGAGCAGTACTTC	CASSGRGGYEQYF
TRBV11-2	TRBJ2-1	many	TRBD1	TGTGCCAGCAGCTCGGGACAGGAGGGATACAATGAGCAGTTCTTC	CASSSGQEGYNEQFF
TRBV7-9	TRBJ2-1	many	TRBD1	TGTGCCAGCAGCCGGACCGGGACAGGGAATTACAATGAGCAGTTCTTC	CASSRTGTGNYNEQFF
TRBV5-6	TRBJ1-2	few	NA	TGTGCCAGCAGCCTCGGGGGAGCTAACTATGGCTACACCTTC	CASSLGGANYGYTF
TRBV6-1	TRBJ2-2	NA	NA	TGTGCCAGCAGTGAAGGTCACAGCAACACCGGGGAGCTGTTTTTT	CASSEGHSNTGELFF
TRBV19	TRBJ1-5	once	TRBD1	TGTGCCAGTAGTTCCCCTCGGGACAGGGGAAGGTATCAGCCCCAGCATTTT	CASSSPRDRGRYQPQHF
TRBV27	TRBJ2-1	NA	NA	TGTGCCAGCAGTCCGACCCAGGGGGGGATCTCCTACGATGAGCAGTTCTTC	CASSPTQGGISYDEQFF
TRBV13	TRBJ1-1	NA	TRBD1	TGTGCCAGCAGCCTAAGGACAGGGCGGAACATTGAAGCTTTCTTT	CASSLRTGRNIEAFF
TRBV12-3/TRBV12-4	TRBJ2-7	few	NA	TGTGCCAGCAGTTCGGCATATGAGCAGTACTTC	CASSSAYEQYF
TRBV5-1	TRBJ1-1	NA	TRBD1	TGCGCCAGCAGCTCCTGGACAGGGATGAACACTGAAGCTTTCTTT	CASSSWTGMNTEAFF
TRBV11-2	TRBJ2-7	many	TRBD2	TGTGCCAGCAGCTTAGGGACTAGCGGGAGGCCCTACGAGCAGTACTTC	CASSLGTSGRPYEQYF
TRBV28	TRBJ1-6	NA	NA	TGTGCCAGCAGTTTAGCCTGGGATTCACCCCTCCACTTT	CASSLAWDSPLHF
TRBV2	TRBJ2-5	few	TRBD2	TGTGCCAGCAGTGAAGCGCCACTAGCGGGAGGAGAGACCCAGTACTTC	CASSEAPLAGGETQYF
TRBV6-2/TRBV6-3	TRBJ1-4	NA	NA	TGTGCCAGCAGGGAACAGGGATGGGGGAGTGATGAAAAACTGTTTTTT	CASREQGWGSDEKLFF
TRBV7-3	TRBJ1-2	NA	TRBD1	TGTGCCAGCAGCAACGCAGGGGGCAGTGGCTACACCTTC	CASSNAGGSGYTF
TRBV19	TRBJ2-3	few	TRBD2	TGTGCCACCACGCCGACGGGGGGGACGGCGCGCACAGATACGCAGTATTTT	CATTPTGGTARTDTQYF
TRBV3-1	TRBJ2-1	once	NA	TGTGCCAGCAGCCAAGTTTACGCCGCCAATGAGCAGTTCTTC	CASSQVYAANEQFF
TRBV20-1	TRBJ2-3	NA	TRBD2	TGCAGTGCTAGACACAAGCGGGGTACAGATACGCAGTATTTT	CSARHKRGTDTQYF
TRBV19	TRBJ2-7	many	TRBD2	TGTGCCAGTAGTACGGGACTAGGATCCTACGAGCAGTACTTC	CASSTGLGSYEQYF
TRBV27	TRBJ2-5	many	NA	TGTGCCAGCAAGGCCGATCAAGAGACCCAGTACTTC	CASKADQETQYF
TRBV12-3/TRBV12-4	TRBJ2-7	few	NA	TGTGCCAGCAGTTGGCGGGACAGTCCCACCTACGAGCAGTACTTC	CASSWRDSPTYEQYF
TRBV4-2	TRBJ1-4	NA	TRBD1	TGTGCCAGCAGCCAAGAAGGGACAGGGCCTGAAAAACTGTTTTTT	CASSQEGTGPEKLFF
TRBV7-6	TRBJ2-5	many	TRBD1	TGTGCCAGCACCCAAGGACAGGGGTACCAAGAGACCCAGTACTTC	CASTQGQGYQETQYF
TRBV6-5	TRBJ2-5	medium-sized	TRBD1	TGTGCCAGCAGTTACGGGGACAGCCAAGAGACCCAGTACTTC	CASSYGDSQETQYF
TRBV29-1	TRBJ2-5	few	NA	TGCAGCGTTGAGGGGACGGACAGCGAACAAGAGACCCAGTACTTC	CSVEGTDSEQETQYF
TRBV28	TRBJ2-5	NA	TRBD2	TGTGCCAGCAGTCCACAGACTAGCGGGGAAGAGACCCAGTACTTC	CASSPQTSGEETQYF
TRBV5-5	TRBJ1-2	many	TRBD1	TGTGCCAGCAATCGCCCCCGCGGGACAGGGGCGAACTATGGCTACACCTTC	CASNRPRGTGANYGYTF
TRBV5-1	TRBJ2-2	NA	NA	TGCGCCAGCAGCTTGCAAGGTTACACCGGGGAGCTGTTTTTT	CASSLQGYTGELFF
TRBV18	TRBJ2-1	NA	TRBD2	TGTGCCAGCTCAGCCCGGACTAGCGGCCTGGTTGAGGAGCAGTTCTTC	CASSARTSGLVEEQFF
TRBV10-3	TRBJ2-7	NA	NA	TGTGCCATCAGTACAGGGAGCGAGCAGTACTTC	CAISTGSEQYF
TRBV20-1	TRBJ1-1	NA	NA	TGCAGTGCTAGAGATCTGGCCCGAGGGCTGGCCACTGAAGCTTTCTTT	CSARDLARGLATEAFF
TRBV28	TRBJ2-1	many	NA	TGTGCCAGCAGTTTAGCCCGGAACAATGAGCAGTTCTTC	CASSLARNNEQFF
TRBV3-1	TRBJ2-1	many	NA	TGTGCCAGCAGCCGTTCCGGACCCAATGAGCAGTTCTTC	CASSRSGPNEQFF
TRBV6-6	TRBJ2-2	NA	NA	TGTGCCAGCAGTTACTCGCGGGTGAACACCGGGGAGCCGTTTTTT	CASSYSRVNTGEPFF
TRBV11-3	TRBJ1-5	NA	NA	TGTGCCAGCAGCTTAGGCCGGCGGTTCGATACGCAGCATTTT	CASSLGRRFDTQHF
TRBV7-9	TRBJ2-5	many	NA	TGTGCCAGCAGCTTTGACGGGTTGGGCGAAGAGACCCAGTACTTC	CASSFDGLGEETQYF
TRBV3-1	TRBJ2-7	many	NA	TGTGCCAGCAGCCCAGGGGGCAGCGGGGGGCCCTACGAGCAGTACTTC	CASSPGGSGGPYEQYF